This record covers a single T cell receptor (beta chain). This entry is derived from a study of blood T cell repertoires in COVID-19. Study-level background: In each case, the material was cDNA or gDNA derived from T cells, B-cell-depleted T cells, or PBMCs.

In terms of age and location, participants ranged from roughly 18 to 90 years and lived in under 30 US areas. Among Cohort 3 donors, those recovered had two negative PCRs, clearance, or symptom resolution. This CDR3 has 17 amino acids. Germline V gives CDR1 SEHNR, CDR2 FQNEAQ (reference sequence). V shed 0 bases and J 5 bases; nucleotides not matched to a gene: 11. Per the original data handling: Quantification of nucleated cells was approximated via reference gene primer amplification. TCRdb's copy holds only in-frame clones and misses some; the assay was immunoSEQ multiplex PCR. V, J and clone size are those of that table, while D and trimming were read from the DNA. Of 200,000 to 250,000 clones listed, 87% are singletons.

The chain has TRBV7-9 and TRBJ2-5, with 8 bases matching TRBD1. The sequenced material came from PBMCs or T cells enriched from blood (not recorded which). The sequence was obtained from a man aged 25 to 45 who had recovered from COVID-19. CDR3 nucleotide sequence: TGTGCCAGCAGCTTAGCGGCAGGGGGCTCTCAGAGGGAGACCCAGTACTTC. Translating it yields CASSLAAGGSQRETQYF.